Sequencing of this T cell receptor beta chain was carried out in a study of CD8 T cells in Susac syndrome. Study results and caveats: Acknowledgment was made by the study that its TCR sequencing and HLA analysis involved a relatively small number of individuals.

Germline CDR1 reads SGHRS; CDR2 reads YFSETQ. Trimming at V came to 4 bases and at J to 1 base, leaving 6 bases not matched to a gene. The CDR3 length is 15 residues. A quantity of about 0.5 to 1 ug RNA underwent reverse transcription using random hexamers. Multiplex immunoSEQ PCR targeted 54 Vbeta and 13 Jbeta TCR beta segments. TCRdb fed the immunoSEQ multiplex PCR reads into MiXCR, producing one record per CDR3 protein. The sample gives around 140,000 distinct CDR3 sequences, 65% to 90% of which show up once; around 0.49% is in the top ten. TEMRA cells were FACS-enriched, and CD8+ and CD4+ T cells were isolated negatively. For this clonotype: Its antigen is unknown.

The sequence was obtained from a human donor with multiple sclerosis. The V call is TRBV5-1, the J call TRBJ1-1; 8 bases agree with TRBD1. The specimen was CD8+ T cells from PBMCs. CDR3 DNA sequence: TGCGCCAGCAGCCCGTCGGACAGGGAGAACACTGAAGCTTTCTTT. This gives the protein CASSPSDRENTEAFF. Full variable domain (missing parts from reference TRBV5-1 and TRBJ1-1): KAGVTQTPRYLIKTRGQQVTLSCSPISGHRSVSWYQQTPGQGLQFLFEYFSETQRNKGNFPGRFSGRQFSNSRSEMNVSTLELGDSALYLCASSPSDRENTEAFFGQGTRLTVV.